The 8 T cell receptor beta chains given below trace back to one sample, sequenced in a study of T-cell reconstitution after alpha-beta-depleted transplantation in children. Library preparation (for TCRbeta) was performed with unique molecular identifiers. TCRdb reprocessed the PCR reads via MiXCR and lists one record per CDR3 protein. The data contain about 110,000 distinct CDR3 sequences, about 6.5% of them singletons. The material sequenced was PBMCs, mostly from graft donor cells, taken 360 days after TCRalphabeta/CD19-depleted stem cell transplant. Source of these receptors: a male patient aged 2-10 years who had a stem cell transplant for acute lymphoblastic leukemia, so the T cells may come from the graft donor.

This clonotype was observed at least ten times. The chain combines TRBV10-3 with TRBJ2-7; the match to TRBD1 covers 11 bases. CDR1 and CDR2 from the germline V gene are ENHRY and SYGVKD. The CDR3 sequence is 16 residues long. V lost 2 bases, J lost 3 bases, and 6 bases stayed unmatched. CDR3 bases: TGTGCCATCAGTGAGCCAAGGGACAGGGGGAGCTACGAGCAGTACTTC. Encoded protein: CAISEPRDRGSYEQYF.

This clonotype appeared many times. The V and J genes are TRBV7-9 and TRBJ1-2; TRBD1 might be the D (5 bases). The CDR3 is 14 amino acids. CDR1 SEHNR and CDR2 FQNEAQ come from the germline V gene (reference sequence). The ends were cut back, 5 bases at V and 4 bases at J, with 14 bases in the middle. CDR3 amino acids: CASSLPGLRYGYTF. The CDR3 DNA is TGTGCCAGCAGCCTCCCGGGACTGCGCTATGGCTACACCTTC.

The gene calls are TRBV7-9 and TRBJ2-7; no reliable D call. Germline CDR1 is SEHNR and CDR2 is FQNEAQ (reference sequence). V was trimmed by 5 bases and J by 2 bases, leaving 22 bases between them. The length of the CDR3 is 17 residues. CDR3 nucleotide sequence: TGTGCCAGCAGCGGCTTTGGGCGAGCCTTTAGTCCCTACGAGCAGTACTTC. Residues: CASSGFGRAFSPYEQYF.

Only a few counts were recorded for this clonotype. The chain has TRBV9 and TRBJ1-2; maybe TRBD1 (6 bases). Germline values: CDR1 SGDLS, CDR2 YYNGEE. The ends were cut back, 3 bases at V and 4 bases at J, with 22 bases in the middle. CDR3 size: 17 residues. The CDR3 loop reads CASSAFDSRGSGYGYTF. The CDR3 DNA is TGTGCCAGCAGCGCTTTCGACAGCAGGGGTTCCGGCTATGGCTACACCTTC.

This clonotype occurred many times. J is TRBJ2-7 and V is TRBV7-9; D remains unclear. The ends were cut back, 4 bases at V and 0 bases at J, with 16 bases in the middle. The length of the CDR3 is 16 residues. Germline V gene data show CDR1 as SEHNR and CDR2 as FQNEAQ (reference sequence). The CDR3 DNA sequence: TGTGCCAGCAGCTCTCTTGACCGCAGGAGCTCCTACGAGCAGTACTTC. Protein: CASSSLDRRSSYEQYF.

This clonotype was recorded many times. J is TRBJ2-7 and V is TRBV2; D gene unclear. Germline values: CDR1 SNHLY, CDR2 FYNNEI. The V and J ends lost 0 bases and 0 bases respectively, with 12 bases between them. This CDR3 is built from 16 residues. The CDR3 DNA sequence: TGTGCCAGCAGTGAAGCGCTTCTGAGGAGCTCCTACGAGCAGTACTTC. This sequence encodes CASSEALLRSSYEQYF.

This chain joins TRBV9 and TRBJ1-2; no reliable D call. V was cut by 4 bases and J by 0 bases, with 16 bases left in between. This CDR3 contains 16 residues. Per the germline V gene, CDR1 is SGDLS and CDR2 is YYNGEE. In DNA form, the CDR3 reads TGTGCCAGCAGCACCAGTAGCCGGGCCTCTAACTATGGCTACACCTTC. It encodes CASSTSSRASNYGYTF. The complete variable domain, with remaining parts taken from reference TRBV9 and TRBJ1-2, reads DSGVTQTPKHLITATGQRVTLRCSPRSGDLSVYWYQQSLDQGLQFLIQYYNGEERAKGNILERFSAQQFPDLHSELNLSSLELGDSALYFCASSTSSRASNYGYTFGSGTRLTVV.

This clonotype showed up many times. The V call is TRBV6-6, the J call TRBJ2-2; the D gene is possibly TRBD1 (5 bases). CDR3 length equals 11 residues. The ends were cut back, 10 bases at V and 4 bases at J, with 7 bases in the middle. The germline V gene encodes CDR1 MNHNY and CDR2 SVGAGI (reference sequence). CDR3 DNA sequence: TGTGCCACCACAGGCACCGGGGAGCTGTTTTTT. This translates into CATTGTGELFF.